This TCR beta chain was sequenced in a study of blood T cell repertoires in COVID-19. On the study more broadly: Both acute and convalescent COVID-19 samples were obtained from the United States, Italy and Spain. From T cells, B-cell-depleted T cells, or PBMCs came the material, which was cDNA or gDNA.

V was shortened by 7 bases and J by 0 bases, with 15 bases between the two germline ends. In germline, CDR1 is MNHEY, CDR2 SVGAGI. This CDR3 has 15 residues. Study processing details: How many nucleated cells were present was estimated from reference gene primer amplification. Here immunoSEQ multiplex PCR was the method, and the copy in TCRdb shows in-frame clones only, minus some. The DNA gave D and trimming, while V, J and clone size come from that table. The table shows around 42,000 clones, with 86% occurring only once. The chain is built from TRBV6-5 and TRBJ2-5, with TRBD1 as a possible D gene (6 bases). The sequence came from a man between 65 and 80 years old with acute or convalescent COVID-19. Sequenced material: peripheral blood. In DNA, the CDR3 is TGTGCCAGCAATCGGGGACACACGGACCAAGAGACCCAGTACTTC. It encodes CASNRGHTDQETQYF.